Listed below are T cell receptor beta chains from one sample, sequenced in a study of cytomegalovirus exposure and HLA in healthy donors. Only in-frame clones appear in the TCRdb table, and some are missing; sequencing was by immunoSEQ multiplex PCR. The sample shows about 56,000 clones, over 85% of them seen only once. The sequenced material came from PBMCs. Every receptor here comes from a woman aged 18-29 years in good health and CMV-seronegative. CDR3s include the opening cysteine and the closing phenylalanine or tryptophan. The D gene is left open where the match is weak. A row's size may be missing; if present it is once, few, many or a size class.

V	size	J	D	CDR3	DNA
TRBV7-9	NA	TRBJ2-1	TRBD2	CASSFGLAGGEQFF	TGTGCCAGCAGCTTCGGACTAGCGGGAGGGGAGCAGTTCTTC
TRBV27	NA	TRBJ1-3	TRBD1	CASSPWDRAGNTIYF	TGTGCCAGCAGTCCCTGGGACAGGGCCGGAAACACCATATATTTT
TRBV7-6	NA	TRBJ2-7	TRBD2	CASSLLAGGRYEQYF	TGTGCCAGCAGCTTACTAGCGGGGGGGCGGTACGAGCAGTACTTC
TRBV7-3	NA	TRBJ2-3	TRBD2	CASSLSFGTSGGLSTDTQYF	TGTGCCAGCAGCTTAAGCTTTGGGACTAGCGGGGGCCTGAGCACAGATACGCAGTATTTT
TRBV11-2	NA	TRBJ1-2	NA	CASSPRGGERGYTF	TGTGCCAGCAGCCCACGGGGGGGAGAACGCGGCTACACCTTC
TRBV4-1	NA	TRBJ1-1	NA	CASSQDPDSEAFF	TGCGCCAGCAGCCAAGATCCGGACTCTGAAGCTTTCTTT
TRBV28	NA	TRBJ1-2	NA	CASSPHLSAKQNYGYTF	TGTGCCAGCAGCCCCCATCTCTCAGCCAAACAGAACTATGGCTACACCTTC
TRBV2	NA	TRBJ2-1	TRBD1	CASHQGAFGNEQFF	TGTGCCAGCCACCAGGGGGCGTTTGGCAATGAGCAGTTCTTC
TRBV29-1	NA	TRBJ2-5	TRBD2	CSVRRDYFLGQYF	TGCAGCGTTCGCCGGGACTACTTCTTGGGGCAGTACTTC
TRBV13	NA	TRBJ1-1	NA	CASSSPGAMAFF	TGTGCCAGCAGCTCCCCTGGGGCGATGGCTTTCTTT
TRBV29-1	NA	TRBJ2-3	NA	CSSETPSTDTQYF	TGCAGCTCAGAAACCCCTAGCACAGATACGCAGTATTTT
TRBV9	NA	TRBJ1-1	NA	CASSVDGHHNTEAFF	TGTGCCAGCAGCGTAGACGGACACCACAACACTGAAGCTTTCTTT
TRBV7-2	NA	TRBJ1-2	TRBD1	CASSLRQGADYGYTF	TGTGCCAGCAGCTTAAGACAGGGGGCGGACTATGGCTACACCTTC
TRBV6-1	NA	TRBJ2-5	NA	CASSEPSGIETQYF	TGTGCCAGCAGTGAACCTTCAGGGATTGAGACCCAGTACTTC
TRBV29-1	NA	TRBJ1-2	TRBD1	CSAEGQGGYTF	TGCAGCGCCGAAGGACAGGGCGGCTACACCTTC
TRBV6-1	NA	TRBJ1-5	NA	CASSEEEGSNQPQHF	TGTGCCAGCAGTGAAGAGGAGGGAAGCAATCAGCCCCAGCATTTT
TRBV6-4	NA	TRBJ2-1	TRBD2	CASSDSGGSSYNEQFF	TGTGCCAGCAGTGACTCGGGGGGGAGCTCCTACAATGAGCAGTTCTTC
TRBV6-5	once	TRBJ1-1	NA	CASSSRGAVDTEAFF	TGTGCCAGCAGTAGCAGGGGAGCGGTCGACACTGAAGCTTTCTTT
TRBV14	NA	TRBJ2-1	TRBD2	CASSPPPAGAYNEQFF	TGTGCCAGCAGCCCGCCTCCAGCGGGAGCCTACAATGAGCAGTTCTTC
TRBV4-1	NA	TRBJ2-6	NA	CASSQDQILNSGANVLTF	TGCGCCAGCAGCCAAGATCAGATATTGAACTCTGGGGCCAACGTCCTGACTTTC
TRBV4-3	NA	TRBJ1-2	NA	CASSQDPAGVAGTF	TGCGCCAGCAGCCAAGATCCGGCAGGGGTTGCTGGCACCTTC
TRBV5-1	NA	TRBJ2-5	NA	CASSLAFPPLETQYF	TGCGCCAGCAGCTTGGCCTTCCCCCCCCTGGAGACCCAGTACTTC
TRBV5-6	NA	TRBJ2-7	NA	CASSAWVLERSYEQYF	TGTGCCAGCAGTGCTTGGGTATTAGAGCGTAGCTACGAGCAGTACTTC
TRBV25-1	NA	TRBJ2-5	NA	CASSEYPGGPIETQYF	TGTGCCAGCAGTGAATATCCCGGGGGGCCAATAGAGACCCAGTACTTC
TRBV5-6	NA	TRBJ2-7	NA	CASSSGTYEQYF	TGTGCCAGCAGCTCAGGGACCTACGAGCAGTACTTC
TRBV6-6	NA	TRBJ1-2	NA	CASSPSTTPNYGYTF	TGTGCCAGCAGTCCTTCTACTACCCCTAACTATGGCTACACCTTC
TRBV7-2	once	TRBJ1-3	NA	CASSLVRNTIYF	TGTGCCAGCAGCTTAGTACGGAACACCATATATTTT
TRBV7-8	NA	TRBJ1-2	NA	CASNKQGANYGYTF	TGTGCCAGCAACAAACAGGGAGCTAACTATGGCTACACCTTC
TRBV5-1	NA	TRBJ2-7	NA	CASSLVGSNHYEQYF	TGCGCCAGCAGCTTGGTGGGCTCAAATCACTACGAGCAGTACTTC
TRBV29-1	NA	TRBJ2-5	TRBD2	CSVEKAGTSSQETQYF	TGCAGCGTTGAAAAAGCTGGGACTAGCAGCCAAGAGACCCAGTACTTC
TRBV18	NA	TRBJ2-1	TRBD2	CASSPRSGGYNEQFF	TGTGCCAGCTCACCTCGAAGCGGGGGGTACAATGAGCAGTTCTTC
TRBV9	once	TRBJ2-3	TRBD2	CASASGGSTDTQYF	TGTGCCAGCGCGTCGGGGGGTAGCACAGATACGCAGTATTTT
TRBV27	once	TRBJ2-1	TRBD2	CASSWGPSGRAVNEQFF	TGTGCCAGCAGTTGGGGCCCTAGCGGGAGGGCCGTGAATGAGCAGTTCTTC
TRBV19	NA	TRBJ1-2	TRBD1	CASRDSGYGYTF	TGTGCCAGTCGGGACAGCGGATATGGCTACACCTTC
TRBV7-2	NA	TRBJ2-4	NA	CASSLALHLAKNIQYF	TGTGCCAGCAGCTTAGCTTTACACCTAGCCAAAAACATTCAGTACTTC
TRBV6-5	once	TRBJ2-3	NA	CASSSFGGTDTQYF	TGTGCCAGCAGTTCTTTTGGAGGCACAGATACGCAGTATTTT
TRBV7-9	NA	TRBJ1-2	NA	CASSSETPYGYTF	TGTGCCAGCAGCTCCGAGACACCCTATGGCTACACCTTC
TRBV7-6	NA	TRBJ2-2	NA	CASSLVSAAGELFF	TGTGCCAGCAGCTTAGTGTCAGCGGCCGGGGAGCTGTTTTTT
TRBV6-1	NA	TRBJ1-3	TRBD1	CASSEATGAGNTIYF	TGTGCCAGCAGTGAAGCGACAGGGGCTGGAAACACCATATATTTT
TRBV19	once	TRBJ1-5	TRBD1	CASKPGQGIQPQHF	TGTGCCAGCAAACCGGGACAGGGAATTCAGCCCCAGCATTTT
TRBV5-4	NA	TRBJ1-2	TRBD1	CASSPAGLQGAGGYTF	TGTGCCAGCAGCCCGGCGGGGTTACAGGGGGCAGGTGGCTACACCTTC
TRBV5-1	NA	TRBJ2-1	TRBD2	CASSSGTSGTLYNEQFF	TGCGCCAGCAGCTCCGGGACTAGCGGGACCCTGTACAATGAGCAGTTCTTC
TRBV10-3	NA	TRBJ2-3	TRBD2	CATGTSGRSTDTQYF	TGTGCCACCGGGACTAGCGGGAGGAGCACAGATACGCAGTATTTT
TRBV13	NA	TRBJ2-7	TRBD1	CASSLGTGGLYEQYF	TGTGCCAGCAGCTTAGGGACAGGGGGCCTCTACGAGCAGTACTTC
TRBV7-6	NA	TRBJ2-1	TRBD1	CASSLAWDRAYNEQFF	TGTGCCAGCAGCTTAGCGTGGGACAGGGCTTACAATGAGCAGTTCTTC
TRBV28	NA	TRBJ2-1	TRBD2	CASSSYGRASYNEQFF	TGTGCCAGCAGTTCATACGGGAGGGCCTCCTACAATGAGCAGTTCTTC
TRBV6-5	NA	TRBJ1-4	NA	CASSRTDTNEKLFF	TGTGCCAGCAGTCGGACAGATACTAATGAAAAACTGTTTTTT
TRBV5-4	NA	TRBJ2-5	NA	CASSFSGDGETQYF	TGTGCCAGCAGCTTCTCAGGGGATGGTGAGACCCAGTACTTC
TRBV2	NA	TRBJ2-2	TRBD1	CASSAQGAATGELFF	TGTGCCAGCAGTGCACAGGGGGCGGCCACCGGGGAGCTGTTTTTT
TRBV27	NA	TRBJ2-7	TRBD2	CASRLAGGTYEQYF	TGTGCCAGCAGACTAGCGGGGGGGACCTACGAGCAGTACTTC
TRBV29-1	NA	TRBJ1-2	NA	CSVVAVRTDLFYGYTF	TGCAGCGTTGTGGCCGTACGGACAGATTTATTCTATGGCTACACCTTC
TRBV9	NA	TRBJ2-1	TRBD1	CASSASGTANNEQFF	TGTGCCAGCAGCGCATCCGGGACAGCTAACAATGAGCAGTTCTTC
TRBV2	NA	TRBJ2-7	NA	CATQPGISYEQYF	TGTGCCACCCAACCCGGGATCTCCTACGAGCAGTACTTC
TRBV10-3	NA	TRBJ2-1	TRBD1	CAIRDPGQLNEQFF	TGTGCCATCAGGGATCCGGGACAGCTCAATGAGCAGTTCTTC
TRBV27	NA	TRBJ2-3	TRBD2	CASSPLPGLAGDTQYF	TGTGCCAGCAGTCCCCTCCCGGGACTAGCGGGAGATACGCAGTATTTT
TRBV29-1	NA	TRBJ2-6	TRBD1	CSVTGGTGANVLTF	TGCAGCGTCACAGGGGGGACCGGGGCCAACGTCCTGACTTTC